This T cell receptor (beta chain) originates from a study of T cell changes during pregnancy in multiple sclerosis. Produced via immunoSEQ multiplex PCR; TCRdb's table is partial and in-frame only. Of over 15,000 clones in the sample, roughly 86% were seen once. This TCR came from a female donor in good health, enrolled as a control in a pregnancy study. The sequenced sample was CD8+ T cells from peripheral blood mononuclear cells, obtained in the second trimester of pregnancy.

The chain's CDR3 is CASSQGSEAFF. CDR3 coding DNA: TGTGCCAGCAGCCAGGGCAGCGAAGCTTTCTTT. The gene calls are TRBV16 and TRBJ1-1, with D unresolved. CDR1 KGHSY and CDR2 FQNENV come from the germline V gene. The CDR3 extends over 11 amino acids. Trimming removed 3 bases at V and 8 bases at J, with 7 bases between.